These 24 T cell receptor beta chains originate from one sample sequenced in a study of memory CD4+ T cells and cytomegalovirus serostatus (dated 2019 in TCRdb). Library preparation was by the immunoSEQ multiplex PCR assay. Imported from immuneACCESS, the table was reduced by TCRdb to in-frame sequences with V and J called. These copies leave out some clones; in studies compared against another copy, an unresolved V gene accounts for under half, and the cause of the remainder is not known. In this sample the table shows about 61,000 clones, 75% to 85% of which occur a single time. The top ten clones comprise 0.88% of the sample. Single viable CD3+CD4+CD8-CD45RO+ cells were sorted as memory CD4+ T cells on a FACSAria II. Sequenced material: memory CD4+ T cells from blood. The receptors stem from an adult in good health and CMV-seronegative.

The chain couples TRBV7-9 to TRBJ2-3; 7 nucleotides line up with TRBD2. The germline V gene has CDR1 SEHNR and CDR2 FQNEAQ (reference sequence). V shed 2 bases and J 2 bases; nucleotides not matched to a gene: 1. The CDR3 is made up of 14 amino acids. CDR3 DNA: TGTGCCAGCAGCTTACGGGGGGACACAGATACGCAGTATTTT. The encoded protein is CASSLRGDTDTQYF.

The chain recombines TRBV7-6 with TRBJ2-7, with 10 bases matching TRBD1. The CDR3 totals 14 residues. Germline loops: CDR1 SGHVS, CDR2 FNYEAQ. V gave up 5 bases and J gave up 6 bases; unmatched junction bases: 7. Here the CDR3 DNA reads TGTGCCAGCAGCCCCGGGACAGGGGTGCGCGAGCAGTACTTC. It is translated as CASSPGTGVREQYF.

The chain carries TRBV4-1 and TRBJ2-3, with D unresolved. V lost 4 bases and J lost 1, with 6 bases in between. The CDR3 consists of 13 residues. CDR1 and CDR2 from the germline V gene are MGHRA and YSYEKL. In DNA, the CDR3 is TGCGCCAGCAGCCCCCAGGGCACAGATACGCAGTATTTT. Protein product: CASSPQGTDTQYF.

In its sample, this clone was seen once. The gene calls are TRBV7-6 and TRBJ2-1; 9 bases are a match to TRBD2. There are 16 residues in the CDR3. Trimming at V came to 2 bases and at J to 4 bases, leaving 6 bases not matched to a gene. Germline loops: CDR1 SGHVS, CDR2 FNYEAQ. The CDR3 protein is CASSLRPSGTYNEQFF. For the CDR3, the DNA is TGTGCCAGCAGCTTACGGCCTAGCGGGACTTACAATGAGCAGTTCTTC.

The chain has TRBV6-6 and TRBJ2-5; no definite D call. V was trimmed by 2 bases and J by 5 bases, leaving 9 bases between them. Germline V CDR1 and CDR2: MNHNY, SVGAGI (reference sequence). The CDR3 has 13 residues. CDR3 in DNA: TGTGCCAGCAGTTACGGGCTCGGGGAGACCCAGTACTTC. It encodes CASSYGLGETQYF.

The chain combines TRBV6-5 with TRBJ2-3, with D uncertain. Germline V gene sequence: CDR1 MNHEY, CDR2 SVGAGI. Trimming left V 5 bases short and J 6 bases short, with 9 bases between. The CDR3 consists of 12 residues. The CDR3 here is CASSRKRDTQYF. DNA of the CDR3: TGTGCCAGCAGTAGAAAAAGGGATACGCAGTATTTT.

The genes are TRBV18 and TRBJ1-2; a weak D match, TRBD1 (5 bases). The CDR3 extends over 13 amino acids. Between the trimmed V and J ends, which lost 6 bases and 0 bases, there was a span of 8 bases. The germline CDR1 and CDR2 sequences are KGHSH and LQKENI. The CDR3 DNA is TGTGCCAGCTCCGACAGAGCTAACTATGGCTACACCTTC. It codes for CASSDRANYGYTF. Looking up the rest from reference TRBV18 and TRBJ1-2 gives the full variable domain: NAGVMQNPRHLVRRRGQEARLRCSPMKGHSHVYWYRQLPEEGLKFMVYLQKENIIDESGMPKERFSAEFPKEGPSILRIQQVVRGDSAAYFCASSDRANYGYTFGSGTRLTVV.

A remark on this clone: One junction end does not reproduce the germline sequence, and a read error may be involved. The chain uses TRBV7-2 and TRBJ2-1, with a tentative D call TRBD2 (5 bases). The CDR3 runs to 13 residues. Germline-derived CDR1 and CDR2 are SGHTA and FQGNSA. The CDR3 DNA reads TGTGCCAGCAGTCTTAGCCGCCTCGGGATTGAGGTCTTC. Its protein product is CASSLSRLGIEVF.

This clone was counted only a few times. The chain couples TRBV4-1 to TRBJ2-1; 9 bases map to TRBD2. The CDR3 loop spans 20 amino acids. J was trimmed by 2 bases and V by 0 bases; bases with no gene match: 14. Germline lookup yields CDR1 MGHRA and CDR2 YSYEKL. This CDR3 reads CASSQDLGSGGRPTYNEQFF. CDR3 in DNA: TGCGCCAGCAGCCAAGATCTGGGGAGCGGGGGGCGCCCGACCTACAATGAGCAGTTCTTC.

J is TRBJ2-7 and V is TRBV7-2; D is uncertain. Germline CDR1 and CDR2: SGHTA and FQGNSA. V lost 5 bases, J lost 2 bases, and 10 bases lay in between. This CDR3 has 13 amino acids. The CDR3 nucleotides read TGTGCCAGCAGCCGAATAGTGGCCTACGAGCAGTACTTC. As protein: CASSRIVAYEQYF.

In this sample, this clone turned up a few times. J is TRBJ2-2 and V is TRBV11-2, with 7 bases identical to TRBD2. The germline gives CDR1 SGHAT, CDR2 FQNNGV. The CDR3 spans 17 residues. V dropped 5 bases and J dropped 0; count of bases not matched to a gene: 9. CDR3 region: CASSPLAGLTNTGELFF. CDR3 DNA: TGTGCCAGCAGCCCCCTTGCGGGACTAACGAACACCGGGGAGCTGTTTTTT.

The V and J genes are TRBV6-1 and TRBJ1-1; D not resolved. The CDR3 sequence is 14 residues long. Deletions cut 7 bases from V and 9 bases from J, with 21 bases between. Germline V CDR1 and CDR2: MNHNS, SASEGT. The DNA for the CDR3 is TGTGCCAGCACCAAAGGCAATGGCCCCCTTAAAGCTTTCTTT. As protein: CASTKGNGPLKAFF.

V gene TRBV6-1 combines with J gene TRBJ2-3; 12 bases are shared with TRBD2. V lost 7 bases to trimming and J lost 4 bases; unmatched junction nucleotides: 3. This CDR3 is 14 amino acids long. The germline gives CDR1 MNHNS, CDR2 SASEGT. CDR3 protein: CASTLAGGSDTQYF. The CDR3 nucleotides are TGTGCCAGCACGCTAGCGGGAGGGTCAGATACGCAGTATTTT.

The V and J genes are TRBV18 and TRBJ2-7; no firm D call. This CDR3 comprises 15 residues. Germline V gene sequence: CDR1 KGHSH, CDR2 LQKENI. The ends were cut back, 1 base at V and 3 bases at J, with 13 bases in the middle. The CDR3 region is CASSPQGLLFYEQYF. CDR3 in DNA: TGTGCCAGCTCACCACAAGGGCTCCTGTTCTACGAGCAGTACTTC.

This clone is medium-sized within its sample. V is TRBV27 and J is TRBJ1-5, with 8 bases lining up with TRBD1. Germline values: CDR1 MNHEY, CDR2 SMNVEV (reference sequence). The length of the CDR3 is 17 residues. The junction had 11 bases not matched to a gene; V was cut back by 3 bases and J by 4 bases. The CDR3 region is CASSFRAGGAGNQPQHF. DNA for the CDR3: TGTGCCAGCAGTTTCAGAGCAGGGGGCGCGGGAAATCAGCCCCAGCATTTT.

J is TRBJ1-2 and V is TRBV29-1, with 8 bases identical to TRBD1. Germline V gives CDR1 SQVTM, CDR2 ANQGSEA. The ends lost 6 bases at V and 4 bases at J; junction bases unmatched: 7. The CDR3 extends over 13 amino acids. The CDR3 protein is CSVDTDRGYGYTF. CDR3 sequence (DNA): TGCAGCGTAGACACCGACAGGGGCTATGGCTACACCTTC.

V gene TRBV4-1 combines with J gene TRBJ2-3; D may be TRBD2 (6 bases). Germline loops: CDR1 MGHRA, CDR2 YSYEKL. Trimming pared 0 bases from V and 6 bases from J, leaving 16 bases between. The CDR3 consists of 16 residues. The CDR3 bases are TGCGCCAGCAGCCAAGATCCGCGGGATCCCCGGGATACGCAGTATTTT. Translating it yields CASSQDPRDPRDTQYF.

The chain uses TRBV9 and TRBJ2-2, with 9 positions matching TRBD2. The length of the CDR3 is 16 residues. Germline assignment: CDR1 SGDLS and CDR2 YYNGEE. The V segment lost 4 bases and the J segment 0 bases; nucleotides outside the gene matches: 4. CDR3 amino acids: CASSQRGVPNTGELFF. The CDR3 DNA reads as TGTGCCAGCAGCCAGCGGGGGGTACCGAACACCGGGGAGCTGTTTTTT.

This chain connects TRBV4-1 to TRBJ2-1, with 10 bases identical to TRBD2. The CDR3 runs 16 residues. The J segment lost 7 bases and the V segment lost 1 base, leaving 7 bases of the junction unmatched. Germline CDR1 is MGHRA and CDR2 is YSYEKL. This chain's CDR3 is CASSQVTLAGANEQFF. The CDR3 DNA follows: TGCGCCAGCAGCCAAGTCACGCTAGCGGGAGCGAATGAGCAGTTCTTC.

This chain connects TRBV10-3 to TRBJ1-2; 7 nucleotides align to TRBD1. The CDR3 loop spans 14 amino acids. Germline V gives CDR1 ENHRY, CDR2 SYGVKD. With V trimmed by 2 bases and J by 4 bases, 4 bases remained unmatched. CDR3 sequence reads: CAISEENRGYGYTF. CDR3 sequence (DNA): TGTGCCATCAGTGAGGAGAACAGGGGCTATGGCTACACCTTC.

V gene TRBV7-3 combines with J gene TRBJ2-7, with 8 bases matching TRBD1. Germline CDR1 SGHTA, CDR2 FQGTGA. V shed 5 bases, J shed 4 bases, and the junction held 19 bases outside the gene matches. The CDR3 has 18 amino acids. CDR3 DNA sequence: TGTGCCAGCAGCCTACGACCAATTGGACAGGGACCCTTATACGAGCAGTACTTC. Protein product: CASSLRPIGQGPLYEQYF.

This chain links TRBV7-3 with TRBJ1-2; tentative D call: TRBD1 (6 bases). The V end lost 4 bases, the J end lost 4 bases, and 13 bases lay between the germline ends. The germline gives CDR1 SGHTA, CDR2 FQGTGA. The CDR3 is made up of 14 amino acids. CDR3 in amino acids: CASSSLDRFYGYTF. As DNA, the CDR3 is TGTGCCAGCAGCTCCCTGGACAGATTCTATGGCTACACCTTC.

The CDR3 reads CASSWDGYNEQFF. In nucleotides, the CDR3 is TGTGCCAGCAGTTGGGACGGGTACAATGAGCAGTTCTTC. The V and J genes are TRBV27 and TRBJ2-1, with D perhaps being TRBD1 or TRBD2 (5 bases each). Germline CDR1 reads MNHEY; CDR2 reads SMNVEV (reference sequence). V was trimmed by 4 bases and J by 4 bases, leaving 8 bases between them. The length of the CDR3 is 13 residues.

The chain has TRBV2 and TRBJ2-7; D is perhaps TRBD2 (5 bases). Looked up from germline, CDR1 is SNHLY and CDR2 is FYNNEI. The CDR3 spans 15 residues. V was pared by 8 bases and J by 4 bases, with 21 bases between. CDR3 DNA sequence: TGTGCCAGCGGCGGGCGGGCGAGACCCAGTTACGAGCAGTACTTC. Translating gives CASGGRARPSYEQYF.